This TCR beta chain derives from a study of cytomegalovirus exposure and HLA in healthy donors. Study observations and caveats: Associated with cytomegalovirus, according to the listing, were around 160 TCR beta chains. Testing in vitro showed a few CMV-associated chains specific for CMV antigens.

The assay was immunoSEQ multiplex PCR, and TCRdb's table has in-frame clones only and misses some. This sample has about 150,000 clones; 75% to 90% occur once, and the top ten carry about 20%. With regard to this clone: Its target is unknown.

Source material: PBMCs. The sequence was collected from a man aged 18 to 35 in good health and CMV-seropositive.

The CDR3 DNA follows: TGTGCCTGGAGAAACAGCCTGGGCAATGAGCAGTTCTTC. Amino acid sequence: CAWRNSLGNEQFF. The chain combines TRBV30 with TRBJ2-1, with D hard to call. The V end was cut by 3 bases, the J end by 6 bases, with 12 bases between. The CDR3 loop spans 13 amino acids. Germline-derived CDR1 and CDR2 are GTSNPN and SVGIG (reference sequence).